The T cell receptor (beta chain) under discussion was sequenced for a study listed by TCRdb under 2016. Libraries were constructed by RT-PCR. TCRdb names Illumina MiSeq as the instrument used. TCRdb reran the public reads through fastp at Q25 and MiXCR, keeping productive beta chains. Records with the same CDR3 protein are collapsed into one entry carrying the most frequent genes and DNA. This sample has 650,000 to 800,000 distinct CDR3 sequences in its table, and approximately 14% of those were observed once. The ten largest clonotypes hold roughly 4% of the sample. This clonotype was seen many times. Its target antigen remains unknown. Base qualities were left out, and no much larger clone turns up one base away. As encoded in the germline V gene (reference sequence), CDR1 is DFQATT while CDR2 is SNEGSKA. Trimming at the junction amounts to 1 base on V and 6 bases on J, and the germline ends lie 5 bases apart. There are 11 amino acids in the CDR3, from cysteine to phenylalanine inclusive. This entry keeps only the CDR3 DNA: 33 bases, framed from base 1.

Recombination connected TRBV20-1 to TRBJ2-3; the D gene is possibly TRBD2, with 5 bases matching. This TCR was recovered from a female donor in good health, serving as a healthy control. Sequencing was performed on memory CD4+ T cells from blood. The CDR3 in this case is CSARGGDTQYF. The DNA sequence is TGCAGTGCTAGAGGCGGGGATACGCAGTATTTT.